The next 20 T cell receptor beta chains were all read from a single sample in a study of response to subunit inactivated influenza vaccine (dated by TCRdb to the late 2010s). The library was made by RT-PCR. Sequenced using an Illumina HiSeq 2500. The public reads were run again by TCRdb, first through fastp at Q25 and then through MiXCR, and only productive beta chains were kept. Merged by CDR3 protein, the rows form single entries marked with the most common genes and DNA. This sample is represented by some 520,000 distinct CDR3 sequences; 16% of them were singletons. The ten biggest clones cover approximately 3% of the sample. Material: CD4+ T cells sorted from PBMCs, obtained 23 months after vaccination. These receptors were collected from a man aged 50 to 69 who received an inactivated influenza vaccine. Donor details come from another sample of the same person, matched by shared clones.

The V gene is TRBV14, the J gene TRBJ1-1; a possible D gene is TRBD1 (5 bases). V lost 1 base and J lost 5, with 20 bases in between. CDR1 and CDR2 (germline): SGHDN, FVKESK. The CDR3 runs 17 residues. As DNA, the CDR3 is TGTGCCAGCAGCCAAGCATTAATCGGGACTGCGAGAACTGAAGCTTTCTTT. Amino acids: CASSQALIGTARTEAFF.

The genes are TRBV12-3 or TRBV12-4 and TRBJ2-5; 11 bases are shared with TRBD2. The CDR3 contains 14 residues. The junction had 12 bases not matched to a gene; V was cut back by 5 bases and J by 13 bases. The chain's CDR3 is CASSPAGTSGPPYF. CDR3 in DNA: TGTGCCAGCAGTCCAGCCGGGACTAGCGGTCCTCCGTACTTC.

The V call is TRBV29-1, the J call TRBJ2-2, with D possibly being TRBD1 (5 bases). Germline V gene sequence: CDR1 SQVTM, CDR2 ANQGSEA. The CDR3 is 11 amino acids. The V and J ends lost 7 bases and 5 bases respectively, with 8 bases between them. The CDR3: CSGRATGELFF. In DNA, the CDR3 is TGCAGCGGCAGGGCAACCGGGGAGCTGTTTTTT.

This clonotype has a handful of counts. This rearrangement joins TRBV28 to TRBJ1-1, with a weak D call TRBD1 (5 bases). The length of the CDR3 is 13 residues. V was cut by 6 bases and J by 0 bases, with 8 bases left in between. CDR1 MDHEN and CDR2 SYDVKM come from the germline V gene. The CDR3 is CASRGPLNTEAFF. CDR3 coding DNA: TGTGCCAGCAGGGGACCATTGAACACTGAAGCTTTCTTT. The whole variable domain, remainder taken from reference TRBV28 and TRBJ1-1, is DVKVTQSSRYLVKRTGEKVFLECVQDMDHENMFWYRQDPGLGLRLIYFSYDVKMKEKGDIPEGYSVSREKKERFSLILESASTNQTSMYLCASRGPLNTEAFFGQGTRLTVV.

The chain employs TRBV5-1 and TRBJ1-2; possibly TRBD1 for D (6 bases). The CDR3 is 14 residues long. Per germline, CDR1 SGHRS and CDR2 YFSETQ. The V end lost 4 bases, the J end lost 7 bases, and 17 bases lay between the germline ends. CDR3 amino acids: CASSLVPGQSGYTF. In DNA form, the CDR3 reads TGCGCCAGCAGCCTAGTCCCCGGACAGAGTGGCTACACCTTC.

V and J are TRBV5-1 and TRBJ1-3, with D unclear. CDR3 length: 13 residues. Trimming stripped 2 bases from V and 3 bases from J, with 6 bases between. Germline lookup yields CDR1 SGHRS and CDR2 YFSETQ. CDR3 loop: CASSFQVGNTIYF. In DNA, the CDR3 is TGCGCCAGCAGCTTTCAGGTTGGAAACACCATATATTTT.

With respect to this clonotype: A read error may account for a junction end that differs from germline. This chain links TRBV9 with TRBJ2-1; D ambiguous. This CDR3 has 15 residues. Germline CDR1 SGDLS, CDR2 YYNGEE. CDR3 DNA: TGTGCCAGCAGCGTAGCCCTCGCCTCCAACAATGAGCAGTTCTTC. It encodes CASSVALASNNEQFF. The complete variable domain, with remaining parts taken from reference TRBV9 and TRBJ2-1, reads DSGVTQTPKHLITATGQRVTLRCSPRSGDLSVYWYQQSLDQGLQFLIQYYNGEERAKGNILERFSAQQFPDLHSELNLSSLELGDSALYFCASSVALASNNEQFFGPGTRLTVL.

The V call is TRBV20-1, the J call TRBJ2-7, with TRBD2 matching over 12 bases. The CDR3 is made up of 14 amino acids. V lost 1 base, J lost 6 bases, and 4 bases stayed unmatched. Germline loops: CDR1 DFQATT, CDR2 SNEGSKA (reference sequence). CDR3 nucleotide sequence: TGCAGTGCTAGAGGACTAGCGGGAGACTTCGAGCAGTACTTC. Protein: CSARGLAGDFEQYF.

This clonotype was counted many times. The V call is TRBV12-3 or TRBV12-4, the J call TRBJ1-2; D is ambiguous. V gave up 5 bases and J gave up 2 bases, with 9 bases separating them. This CDR3 comprises 13 residues. The CDR3 sequence: CASSPGGNYGYTF. CDR3 in DNA: TGTGCCAGCAGTCCCGGCGGGAACTATGGCTACACCTTC.

V is TRBV4-1 and J is TRBJ2-2, with TRBD2 matching 14 bases. The CDR3 loop spans 17 amino acids. The germline V gene encodes CDR1 MGHRA and CDR2 YSYEKL. V trimming: 4 bases; J trimming: 7 bases; junction bases outside the gene matches: 8. CDR3 coding DNA: TGCGCCAGCAGCCTTGGGACTAGCGGGAGTATTGGCGGGGAGCTGTTTTTT. This translates into CASSLGTSGSIGGELFF.

The table lists this clonotype with a few counts. CDR3 DNA sequence: TGCGCCAGCAGCCAAGGGACACTCTCCTACGAGCAGTACTTC. Protein product: CASSQGTLSYEQYF. The chain combines TRBV4-1 with TRBJ2-7; weak D call: TRBD1 (5 bases). The V end was cut by 1 base, the J end by 0 bases, with 7 bases between. The CDR3 sequence is 14 residues long. Germline CDR1 MGHRA, CDR2 YSYEKL.

This clonotype was counted between two and nine times. The chain combines TRBV5-1 with TRBJ2-1; 8 bases match TRBD2. The trim removed 0 bases at V and 7 bases at J, leaving 15 bases unmatched. Germline CDR1 reads SGHRS; CDR2 reads YFSETQ. The length of the CDR3 is 18 residues. DNA for the CDR3: TGCGCCAGCAGCTTGGTTGGTTCGGGACTAGGGACGAAGAATGAGCAGTTCTTC. This translates into CASSLVGSGLGTKNEQFF. The full variable domain, rest sourced from reference TRBV5-1 and TRBJ2-1, is KAGVTQTPRYLIKTRGQQVTLSCSPISGHRSVSWYQQTPGQGLQFLFEYFSETQRNKGNFPGRFSGRQFSNSRSEMNVSTLELGDSALYLCASSLVGSGLGTKNEQFFGPGTRLTVL.

A few counts support this clonotype. The chain combines TRBV12-3 or TRBV12-4 with TRBJ2-1, with TRBD2 matching over 8 bases. The CDR3 is made up of 15 amino acids. V shed 2 bases, J shed 6 bases, and the junction held 6 bases outside the gene matches. The CDR3 DNA reads as TGTGCCAGCAGTTTATCTGGACTAGCTGGCAATGAGCAGTTCTTC. This sequence encodes CASSLSGLAGNEQFF.

The chain combines TRBV7-2 with TRBJ2-3; maybe TRBD2 (5 bases). V was cut by 1 base and J by 10 bases, with 9 bases left in between. CDR3 length: 12 amino acids. Germline assignment: CDR1 SGHTA and CDR2 FQGNSA. CDR3 nucleotides: TGTGCCAGCAGCTTAGAAGAGGGCCCGCAGTATTTT. Translated, it gives CASSLEEGPQYF.

Notes on this clonotype: This may be a read error: a much more frequent sequence differs by one nucleotide. The V gene is TRBV10-3, the J gene TRBJ2-2; D unclear. V dropped 7 bases and J dropped 1 base, with 10 bases sitting between them. CDR3 length equals 14 residues. Germline V gene lookup returns CDR1 ENHRY and CDR2 SYGVKD. The CDR3 DNA sequence: TGTGCCATCACCCAGGACCTGAACACCGGGGAGCTGTTTTTT. It is translated as CAITQDLNTGELFF.

The CDR3 DNA sequence: TGTGCCAGCAGTTGGACTAGCGGGAGTTTGAATGAGCAGTTCTTC. This gives the protein CASSWTSGSLNEQFF. This chain links TRBV12-3 or TRBV12-4 with TRBJ2-1; 13 bases map to TRBD2. The J segment lost 7 bases and the V segment lost 4 bases, leaving 4 bases of the junction unmatched. The CDR3 has 15 amino acids.

This clonotype was recorded a few times. The rearrangement links TRBV5-1 to TRBJ1-1; 8 nucleotides agree with TRBD1. V was pared by 2 bases and J by 0 bases, with 6 bases of the junction left unmatched. The CDR3 length is 16 residues. CDR1 is SGHRS and CDR2 is YFSETQ in the germline V gene. The chain's CDR3 is CASSLRTGILNTEAFF. Written as DNA, the CDR3 is TGCGCCAGCAGCTTACGGACAGGGATACTGAACACTGAAGCTTTCTTT.

This clonotype was counted many times. This chain connects TRBV12-3 or TRBV12-4 to TRBJ2-7; no clear D. V lost 2 bases and J lost 1, with 6 bases in between. The CDR3 runs to 13 residues. The CDR3: CASSLPPSYEQYF. The CDR3 DNA reads as TGTGCCAGCAGTTTACCACCTTCCTACGAGCAGTACTTC.

The sample holds a few counts of this clonotype. CDR3 amino acids: CASSKDRGLFTGELFF. CDR3 DNA: TGCGCCAGCAGCAAGGACAGGGGGCTGTTCACCGGGGAGCTGTTTTTT. The chain is built from TRBV5-1 and TRBJ2-2, with 11 bases fitting TRBD1. V lost 4 bases, J lost 4 bases, and 6 bases stayed unmatched. CDR1 and CDR2 (germline): SGHRS, YFSETQ. The CDR3 has 16 amino acids.

CDR3 residues: CASSWGTSGTDTQYF. The CDR3 coding sequence is TGCGCCAGCAGCTGGGGGACTAGCGGCACAGATACGCAGTATTTT. The chain is built from TRBV5-1 and TRBJ2-3, with TRBD2 matching over 10 bases. With 3 bases clipped from V and 1 base from J, the junction kept 2 bases outside the gene matches. The CDR3 is 15 amino acids. CDR1 SGHRS and CDR2 YFSETQ come from the germline V gene. Based on the CDR3 plus reference TRBV5-1 and TRBJ2-3, the full variable domain is KAGVTQTPRYLIKTRGQQVTLSCSPISGHRSVSWYQQTPGQGLQFLFEYFSETQRNKGNFPGRFSGRQFSNSRSEMNVSTLELGDSALYLCASSWGTSGTDTQYFGPGTRLTVL.